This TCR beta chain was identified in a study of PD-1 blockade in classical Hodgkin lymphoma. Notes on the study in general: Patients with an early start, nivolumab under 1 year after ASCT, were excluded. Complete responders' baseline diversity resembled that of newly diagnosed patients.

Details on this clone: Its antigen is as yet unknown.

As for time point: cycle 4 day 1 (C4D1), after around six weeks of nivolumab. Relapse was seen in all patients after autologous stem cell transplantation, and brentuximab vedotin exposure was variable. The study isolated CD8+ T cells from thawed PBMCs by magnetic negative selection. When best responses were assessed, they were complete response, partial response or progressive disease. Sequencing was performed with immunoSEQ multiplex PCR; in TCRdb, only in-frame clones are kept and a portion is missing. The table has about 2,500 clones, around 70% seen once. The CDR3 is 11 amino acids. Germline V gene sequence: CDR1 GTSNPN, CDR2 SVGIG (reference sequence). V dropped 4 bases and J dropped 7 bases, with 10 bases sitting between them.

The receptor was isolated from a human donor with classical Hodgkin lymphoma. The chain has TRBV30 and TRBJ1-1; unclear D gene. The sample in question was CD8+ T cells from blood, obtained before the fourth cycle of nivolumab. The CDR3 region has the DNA TGTGCCTGGACACTGGCGTTTGAAGCTTTCTTT. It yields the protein CAWTLAFEAFF. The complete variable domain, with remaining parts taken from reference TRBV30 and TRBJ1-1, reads SQTIHQWPATLVQPVGSPLSLECTVEGTSNPNLYWYRQAAGRGLQLLFYSVGIGQISSEVPQNLSASRPQDRQFILSSKKLLLSDSGFYLCAWTLAFEAFFGQGTRLTVV.